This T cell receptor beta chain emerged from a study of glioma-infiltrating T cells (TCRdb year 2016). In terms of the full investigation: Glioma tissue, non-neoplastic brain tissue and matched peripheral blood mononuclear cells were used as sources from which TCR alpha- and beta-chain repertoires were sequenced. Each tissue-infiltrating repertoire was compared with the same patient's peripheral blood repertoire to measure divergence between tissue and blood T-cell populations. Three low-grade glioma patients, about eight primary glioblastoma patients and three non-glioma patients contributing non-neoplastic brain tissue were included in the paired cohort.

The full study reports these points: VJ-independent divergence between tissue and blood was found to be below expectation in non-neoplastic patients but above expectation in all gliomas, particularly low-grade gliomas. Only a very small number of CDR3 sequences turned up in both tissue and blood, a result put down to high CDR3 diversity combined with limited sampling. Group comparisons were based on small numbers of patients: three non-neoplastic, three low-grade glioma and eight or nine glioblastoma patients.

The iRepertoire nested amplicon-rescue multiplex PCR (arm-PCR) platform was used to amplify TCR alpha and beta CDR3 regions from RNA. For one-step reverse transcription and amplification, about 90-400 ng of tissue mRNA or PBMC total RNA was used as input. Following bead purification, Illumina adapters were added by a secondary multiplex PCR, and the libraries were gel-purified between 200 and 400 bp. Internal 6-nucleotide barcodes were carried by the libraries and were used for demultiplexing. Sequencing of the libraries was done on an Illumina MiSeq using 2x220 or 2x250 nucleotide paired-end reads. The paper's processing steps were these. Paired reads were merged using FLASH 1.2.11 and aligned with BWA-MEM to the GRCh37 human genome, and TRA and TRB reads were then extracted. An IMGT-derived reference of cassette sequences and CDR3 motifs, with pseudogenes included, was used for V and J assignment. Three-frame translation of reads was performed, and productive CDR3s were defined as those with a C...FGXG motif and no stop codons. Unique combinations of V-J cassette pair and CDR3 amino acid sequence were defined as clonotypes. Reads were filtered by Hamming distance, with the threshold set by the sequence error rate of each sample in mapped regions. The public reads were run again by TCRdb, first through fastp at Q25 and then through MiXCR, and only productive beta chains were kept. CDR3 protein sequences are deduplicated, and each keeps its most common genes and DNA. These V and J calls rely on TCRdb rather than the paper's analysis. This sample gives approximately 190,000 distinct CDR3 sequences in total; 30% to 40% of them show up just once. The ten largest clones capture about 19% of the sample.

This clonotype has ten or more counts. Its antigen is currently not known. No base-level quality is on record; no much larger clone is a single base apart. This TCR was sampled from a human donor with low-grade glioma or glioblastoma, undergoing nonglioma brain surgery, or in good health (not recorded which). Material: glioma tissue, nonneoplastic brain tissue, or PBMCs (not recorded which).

The CDR3 corresponds to CASSEAYLRPPGGYTF. The DNA sequence is TGTGCCAGCAGTGAAGCCTATTTAAGACCCCCCGGTGGCTACACCTTC. The sequence joins TRBV6-1 to TRBJ1-2; no D gene is confidently identified. The CDR3 measures 16 amino acids from cysteine to phenylalanine. The CDR3 DNA has 48 bases and is translated from base 1. CDR1 MNHNS and CDR2 SASEGT are derived from the germline V gene. The junction shows trimming of 0 bases on V and 7 bases on J, plus 18 bases between the germline ends.